This T cell receptor beta chain originates from a study of patients and donors after allogeneic stem cell transplantation (dated by TCRdb to the early 2020s). Libraries were constructed by RT-PCR. Instrument used: NextSeq 550. TCRdb ran its own pipeline on the public reads, namely fastp trimming at Q25 and MiXCR clone calling, and kept in-frame beta chains. Entries that share a CDR3 protein sequence are merged under the most common genes and DNA. Within this sample are some 880,000 distinct CDR3 sequences, with roughly 17% of them counted one time only. The leading ten clones occupy 5% to 6.5% of the sample. As concerns this clonotype: Its specific antigen is unknown. Qualities for individual bases were not recorded, and no much larger clone is one base off.

This TCR was recovered from a human donor who was either an allogeneic HSCT recipient or a stem cell or donor lymphocyte infusion donor (not recorded which). It is not recorded whose cells these are; they may come from a transplant donor. Sequenced sample: blood, either unsorted or a sorted T cell fraction (not recorded which).

The DNA is TGTGCCAGCAGCGTGACAGGGGGCAAGGGTACTGAAGCTTTCTTT. This yields the protein CASSVTGGKGTEAFF. The V and J segments used are TRBV11-2 and TRBJ1-1; TRBD1 lines up with 10 middle nucleotides. Per the germline V gene, SGHAT is the CDR1 and FQNNGV is the CDR2. The CDR3 measures 15 amino acids from cysteine to phenylalanine. Only the CDR3 DNA stays, 45 bases, in frame from base 1. Trimming takes 5 bases off V and 5 bases off J; junction bases not matched to a gene: 8.